This TCR beta chain appears in the sequencing data of a study of blood T cell repertoires in COVID-19. Sequencing used immunoSEQ multiplex PCR; TCRdb keeps in-frame clones, though not all of them. The table has fewer than 300,000 clones, 81% seen once. Germline assignment: CDR1 WSHSY and CDR2 SAAADI. This CDR3 has 16 residues. With V trimmed by 6 bases and J by 7 bases, 6 bases remained unmatched. Sequencing was performed on peripheral blood. This sequence joins TRBV10-2 and TRBJ2-2; 15 bases fit TRBD2. This receptor was obtained from a woman in her sixties or seventies with active or convalescent COVID-19. CDR3 loop: CASRGLAGGPSGELFF. DNA for the CDR3: TGCGCCAGCAGAGGACTAGCGGGGGGGCCGAGCGGGGAGCTGTTTTTT.